One and the same sample provided the 28 T cell receptor beta chains below, sequenced in a study of control samples from healthy donors and cancer patients. Only in-frame clones appear in the TCRdb table, and some are missing; sequencing was by immunoSEQ multiplex PCR. The table records some 200,000 clones, about 93% of them present only once. Sequenced sample: blood. All receptors derive from a man aged 18-30 years in good health.

The chain combines TRBV5-5 with TRBJ1-1; D gene ambiguous. This CDR3 region has 14 residues. Trimming left V 2 bases short and J 1 base short, with 9 bases between. Germline CDR1 reads SGHKS; CDR2 reads YYEKEE (reference sequence). The CDR3 protein is CASSFDLRNTEAFF. The CDR3 bases are TGTGCCAGCAGCTTCGACCTCAGGAACACTGAAGCTTTCTTT.

This chain links TRBV29-1 with TRBJ1-2; D might be TRBD1 (5 bases). CDR3 length equals 16 residues. From germline, CDR1 is SQVTM and CDR2 ANQGSEA. The V end was cut by 0 bases, the J end by 10 bases, with 24 bases between. CDR3 sequence reads: CSVEDPGSRRQTVYTF. The CDR3, as DNA: TGCAGCGTTGAAGATCCGGGGAGTCGGAGACAGACGGTCTACACCTTC.

The chain couples TRBV5-1 to TRBJ2-3, with a possible D match to TRBD2 (6 bases). V gave up 4 bases and J gave up 3 bases, with 9 bases separating them. This CDR3 region has 13 residues. The V gene's germline CDR1 is SGHRS and CDR2 YFSETQ. The CDR3 DNA reads as TGCGCCAGCAGCCCGGGGACTACAGATACGCAGTATTTT. Translated: CASSPGTTDTQYF.

This clone has a single count. The rearrangement joins TRBV4-1 to TRBJ1-4; perhaps TRBD1 as D (5 bases). CDR1 and CDR2 (germline): MGHRA, YSYEKL. Trimming stripped 4 bases from V and 3 bases from J, with 12 bases between. CDR3 size: 15 residues. The CDR3 protein is CASSRQGSANEKLFF. The CDR3 nucleotides are TGCGCCAGCAGCCGCCAGGGCAGCGCTAATGAAAAACTGTTTTTT.

The chain employs TRBV19 and TRBJ1-5, with 9 bases matching TRBD1. There are 14 residues in the CDR3. The junction had 5 bases not matched to a gene; V was cut back by 4 bases and J by 7 bases. CDR1 and CDR2 (germline): LNHDA, SQIVND (reference sequence). The CDR3 sequence: CASSNRQGGQPQHF. In DNA form, the CDR3 reads TGTGCCAGTAGTAACCGACAGGGGGGCCAGCCCCAGCATTTT.

The chain is built from TRBV30 and TRBJ2-1; 10 bases agree with TRBD2. The germline V gene encodes CDR1 GTSNPN and CDR2 SVGIG (reference sequence). The CDR3 runs to 12 residues. J was trimmed by 9 bases and V by 5 bases; bases with no gene match: 4. The CDR3 region is CAWQRGGGEQFF. CDR3 in DNA: TGTGCCTGGCAGCGGGGGGGCGGTGAGCAGTTCTTC.

The chain is built from TRBV27 and TRBJ2-2; the D gene is possibly TRBD2 (6 bases). V shed 2 bases and J shed 6 bases, with 13 bases lying between them. This CDR3 contains 15 residues. Germline CDR1 MNHEY, CDR2 SMNVEV (reference sequence). The CDR3 DNA reads as TGTGCCAGCAGTTTACGCGGGGCCCTCCCCGGGGAGCTGTTTTTT. It codes for CASSLRGALPGELFF.

V and J are TRBV29-1 and TRBJ2-5, with D possibly matching TRBD2 (6 bases). Germline CDR1 is SQVTM and CDR2 is ANQGSEA. CDR3 length equals 14 residues. Trimming removed 6 bases from V and 4 bases from J, with 18 bases in between. CDR3 residues: CSVASGDLIETQYF. Written as DNA, the CDR3 is TGCAGCGTAGCCAGTGGGGACTTGATAGAGACCCAGTACTTC.

This chain links TRBV11-2 with TRBJ2-2, with D possibly TRBD1 on 6 matching bases. Germline V gene sequence: CDR1 SGHAT, CDR2 FQNNGV. The CDR3 spans 16 residues. V lost 1 base, J lost 0 bases, and 9 bases lay in between. Written as DNA, the CDR3 is TGTGCCAGCAGCTTAGGTGGACAGCCGAACACCGGGGAGCTGTTTTTT. It specifies CASSLGGQPNTGELFF.

The rearrangement uses TRBV11-2 and TRBJ2-1, with 10 bases that match TRBD2. This CDR3 has 15 amino acids. Germline values: CDR1 SGHAT, CDR2 FQNNGV. The junction had 6 bases not matched to a gene; V was cut back by 6 bases and J by 4 bases. CDR3 region: CASRVAGGGYNEQFF. The CDR3 region has the DNA TGTGCCAGCAGAGTAGCGGGGGGCGGGTACAATGAGCAGTTCTTC.

The chain couples TRBV5-6 to TRBJ2-1; no clear D. The CDR3 spans 18 residues. The germline V gene has CDR1 SGHDT and CDR2 YYEEEE. Trimming took 1 base from V and 6 from J, leaving 23 bases between them. CDR3 in DNA: TGTGCCAGCAGCTTGCTGCTAGTATTGGGTCAAAGCAGCAATGAGCAGTTCTTC. Its protein product is CASSLLLVLGQSSNEQFF.

Notes on this clone: The sample has other DNA sequences that encode this CDR3 too. The chain carries TRBV2 and TRBJ2-7; D gene ambiguous. Germline V CDR1 and CDR2: SNHLY, FYNNEI. Deletions cut 3 bases from V and 6 bases from J, with 3 bases between. The CDR3 extends over 10 amino acids. CDR3 region: CASSEVEQYF. Written as DNA, the CDR3 is TGTGCCAGCAGTGAGGTCGAGCAGTACTTC.

The CDR3 reads CASSAAVVGQATNEKLFF. CDR3 bases: TGCGCCAGCAGCGCGGCAGTGGTCGGACAGGCAACTAATGAAAAACTGTTTTTT. The chain uses TRBV5-1 and TRBJ1-4, with 7 bases identical to TRBD1. Germline CDR1 is SGHRS and CDR2 is YFSETQ. This CDR3 contains 18 residues. Trimming took 4 bases from V and 0 from J; bases not matched to a gene: 12.

The chain links TRBV7-8 to TRBJ2-7; D ambiguous. With 2 bases removed from V and 4 bases from J, the gap between germline ends came to 12 bases. This CDR3 spans 14 amino acids. Germline V gene data show CDR1 as SGHVS and CDR2 as FQNEAQ. The CDR3 loop reads CASSLMETTYEQYF. In DNA form, the CDR3 reads TGTGCCAGCAGCTTAATGGAGACGACTTACGAGCAGTACTTC.

The chain has TRBV30 and TRBJ1-3; 7 bases line up with TRBD1. The CDR3 totals 15 residues. The trim removed 3 bases at V and 4 bases at J, leaving 9 bases unmatched. Germline CDR1 GTSNPN, CDR2 SVGIG (reference sequence). CDR3 DNA: TGTGCCTGGAGCTTAAGACAGGGAAAAGGAAACACCATATATTTT. Its translation: CAWSLRQGKGNTIYF.

V and J are TRBV7-8 and TRBJ2-1; 8 bases are a match to TRBD1. Germline CDR1 SGHVS, CDR2 FQNEAQ. J lost 12 bases, V lost 4 bases, and 14 bases had no gene match. CDR3 length equals 15 residues. The CDR3 sequence: CASSSNPGQAPSQFF. In DNA, the CDR3 is TGTGCCAGCAGCTCTAACCCGGGACAGGCCCCGTCGCAGTTCTTC. Complete variable domain (other parts from reference TRBV7-8 and TRBJ2-1): GAGVSQSPRYKVAKRGQDVALRCDPISGHVSLFWYQQALGQGPEFLTYFQNEAQLDKSGLPSDRFFAERPEGSVSTLKIQRTQQEDSAVYLCASSSNPGQAPSQFFGPGTRLTVL.

This sequence joins TRBV5-1 and TRBJ2-1; unclear D gene. V was clipped by 3 bases and J by 0 bases, with 7 bases between them. Germline CDR1 SGHRS, CDR2 YFSETQ. The CDR3 is 14 residues long. CDR3 sequence: CASSSGGSYNEQFF. CDR3 in DNA: TGCGCCAGCAGCTCTGGTGGCTCCTACAATGAGCAGTTCTTC.

The CDR3 nucleotides read TGTGCCAGCAGCTTACAGGGGATTGCAGATACGCAGTATTTT. Translated: CASSLQGIADTQYF. The chain recombines TRBV7-3 with TRBJ2-3; TRBD1 is a possible D gene (6 bases). Trimming removed 2 bases at V and 4 bases at J, with 10 bases between. This CDR3 contains 14 residues. Germline-derived CDR1 and CDR2 are SGHTA and FQGTGA.

This clone was counted a single time. The chain carries TRBV2 and TRBJ1-4; weak D call: TRBD1 (5 bases). The V gene's germline CDR1 is SNHLY and CDR2 FYNNEI. The length of the CDR3 is 12 residues. V lost 3 bases and J lost 8, with 7 bases in between. CDR3 DNA sequence: TGTGCCAGCAGTGACACAGGAGAAAAACTGTTTTTT. Translated, it gives CASSDTGEKLFF.

This chain joins TRBV21-1 and TRBJ1-4; the DNA was not used to check the table's D call, TRBD1. TRBV21-1 is flagged as a pseudogene. This CDR3 comprises 13 residues. Written as DNA, the CDR3 is TGTGCCATCCTCCCGAGACAGTGTGAAAAACTGTTTTTT. Residues: CAILPRQCEKLFF.

This sequence joins TRBV14 and TRBJ2-1; the D gene could be TRBD1 or TRBD2 (6 bases each). CDR3 size: 17 residues. Trimming removed 2 bases from V and 10 bases from J, with 24 bases in between. CDR1 SGHDN and CDR2 FVKESK come from the germline V gene. The CDR3 coding sequence is TGTGCCAGCAGCCAAAGAGAGGGGGGATGGTCGTTCCGGGAGCAGTTCTTC. This sequence encodes CASSQREGGWSFREQFF.

CDR3 protein: CASSSSPLHNEQFF. The CDR3 bases are TGTGCCAGCAGTTCCAGTCCACTTCACAATGAGCAGTTCTTC. The rearrangement joins TRBV27 to TRBJ2-1; no clear D. This CDR3 spans 14 amino acids. The germline gives CDR1 MNHEY, CDR2 SMNVEV (reference sequence). V lost 4 bases and J 5 bases, leaving 12 bases between the germline ends.

The genes are TRBV6-5 and TRBJ2-2; D possibly corresponds to TRBD1 (5 bases). Trimming removed 5 bases from V and 1 base from J, with 8 bases in between. Germline-derived CDR1 and CDR2 are MNHEY and SVGAGI. The CDR3 totals 14 residues. CDR3 coding DNA: TGTGCCAGCAGTCGTGACAGGAACACCGGGGAGCTGTTTTTT. As protein: CASSRDRNTGELFF.

Concerning this clone: Other DNA sequences in this sample translate to the same CDR3. The chain combines TRBV6-5 with TRBJ1-4, with D unresolved. V was clipped by 0 bases and J by 3 bases, with 8 bases between them. CDR3 length equals 15 residues. Germline assignment: CDR1 MNHEY and CDR2 SVGAGI. CDR3 sequence: CASSYSGGANEKLFF. The DNA of the CDR3 is TGTGCCAGCAGTTACTCGGGTGGGGCTAATGAAAAACTGTTTTTT.

The chain's CDR3 is CASSPKGGPETQYF. The CDR3 DNA is TGCGCCAGCAGTCCTAAGGGGGGTCCAGAGACCCAGTACTTC. This chain uses TRBV10-2 with TRBJ2-5; D is possibly TRBD1 or TRBD2 (6 bases each). Germline CDR1 and CDR2: WSHSY and SAAADI. The CDR3 sequence is 14 residues long. V was shortened by 5 bases and J by 4 bases, with 14 bases between the two germline ends.

The table lists this clone with a count of one. The chain combines TRBV12-3 or TRBV12-4 with TRBJ1-6; 10 bases are shared with TRBD1. This CDR3 contains 13 residues. V was clipped by 6 bases and J by 11 bases; unmatched bases: 4. CDR3: CASRGTGDTPLHF. CDR3 sequence (DNA): TGTGCCAGCAGAGGGACAGGGGACACACCCCTCCACTTT.

In this sample, this clone turned up once. The chain carries TRBV27 and TRBJ1-2, with 8 positions matching TRBD1. With V trimmed by 2 bases and J by 4 bases, 30 bases remained unmatched. CDR1 is MNHEY, CDR2 SMNVEV, per germline (reference sequence). CDR3 length: 23 residues. The CDR3 DNA reads as TGTGCCAGCAGTTTAAGGGGGTCTCAGCCCGAATACGGTCAGGGGGCATTTGGCTATGGCTACACCTTC. As protein: CASSLRGSQPEYGQGAFGYGYTF.

The chain has TRBV12-5 and TRBJ2-5; D gene ambiguous. CDR1 is LGHNT and CDR2 is FRNRAP in the germline V gene. The CDR3 covers 13 residues. Trimming took 1 base from V and 5 from J, leaving 8 bases between them. The CDR3 spells CASGLGLRETQYF. The CDR3 coding sequence is TGTGCTAGTGGTTTGGGGTTGCGGGAGACCCAGTACTTC. The full variable domain, rest sourced from reference TRBV12-5 and TRBJ2-5, is DARVTQTPRHKVTEMGQEVTMRCQPILGHNTVFWYRQTMMQGLELLAYFRNRAPLDDSGMPKDRFSAEMPDATLATLKIQPSEPRDSAVYFCASGLGLRETQYFGPGTRLLVL.